Each of the 27 T cell receptor beta chains below was sequenced from the same sample in a study of cytomegalovirus exposure and HLA in healthy donors (dated by TCRdb to 2017 to 2019). The library was made by the immunoSEQ multiplex PCR assay. TCRdb re-hosts the immuneACCESS table, in-frame sequences only. Its copies lack some clones; in the studies checked, an unresolved V gene accounts for under half of them, and the cause for the rest is not known. In this sample the table shows almost 200,000 clones, 81% of which occur a single time. The ten largest clones add up to roughly 1.2% of the sample. Specimen: PBMCs. All receptors come from a woman in her twenties or thirties in good health and CMV-seronegative.

The rearrangement uses TRBV19 and TRBJ1-6, with 7 nucleotides matching TRBD1. CDR1 is LNHDA, CDR2 SQIVND, per germline (reference sequence). Losses at the gene ends were 9 bases for V and 4 bases for J; bases not matched to a gene: 9. CDR3 size: 15 residues. The chain's CDR3 is CASKSRGQYNSPLHF. The DNA for the CDR3 is TGTGCCAGCAAATCTAGGGGACAGTATAATTCACCCCTCCACTTT.

This rearrangement joins TRBV7-6 to TRBJ1-6; 8 nucleotides line up with TRBD1. CDR1 and CDR2 (germline): SGHVS, FNYEAQ. Losses at the gene ends were 9 bases for V and 7 bases for J; bases not matched to a gene: 8. This CDR3 is 14 amino acids long. The CDR3: CASQGASRNSPLHF. In DNA, the CDR3 is TGTGCCAGTCAGGGGGCCTCGCGGAATTCACCCCTCCACTTT.

The chain is built from TRBV9 and TRBJ1-5; no clear D. This CDR3 has 14 amino acids. V shed 3 bases and J shed 1 base, with 8 bases lying between them. Germline CDR1 is SGDLS and CDR2 is YYNGEE. In DNA form, the CDR3 reads TGTGCCAGCAGCGGGGCAGAGAGCAATCAGCCCCAGCATTTT. It encodes CASSGAESNQPQHF.

The rearrangement uses TRBV5-5 and TRBJ1-5; D possibly corresponds to TRBD1 (5 bases). V gave up 5 bases and J gave up 7 bases, with 19 bases separating them. Germline CDR1 reads SGHKS; CDR2 reads YYEKEE (reference sequence). The CDR3 covers 15 residues. The CDR3 DNA reads as TGTGCCAGCAGTTCCCAGGTGGGGCAGGGACAGCCCCAGCATTTT. Protein product: CASSSQVGQGQPQHF.

The chain combines TRBV30 with TRBJ1-4; D remains ambiguous. CDR3 length equals 15 residues. The germline CDR1 and CDR2 sequences are GTSNPN and SVGIG (reference sequence). V shed 2 bases and J shed 0 bases, with 10 bases lying between them. DNA for the CDR3: TGTGCCTGGAGTCCGGTGTACGCAACTAATGAAAAACTGTTTTTT. Translating gives CAWSPVYATNEKLFF.

V usage is TRBV7-7 and J usage is TRBJ2-2; 8 positions match TRBD2. The CDR3 runs to 14 residues. CDR1 SSHAT and CDR2 FNYEAQ come from the germline V gene (reference sequence). Losses at the gene ends were 5 bases for V and 4 bases for J; bases not matched to a gene: 3. As DNA, the CDR3 is TGTGCCAGCAGCCGGGGGGGGCTCACCGGGGAGCTGTTTTTT. Translating gives CASSRGGLTGELFF.

The chain links TRBV7-9 to TRBJ2-7; TRBD1 is a possible D gene (6 bases). The length of the CDR3 is 15 residues. Trimming removed 5 bases at V and 2 bases at J, with 16 bases between. CDR1 and CDR2 (germline): SEHNR, FQNEAQ (reference sequence). The CDR3 loop is CASSPQGQSPYEQYF. The CDR3 nucleotides are TGTGCCAGCAGCCCCCAGGGACAAAGTCCCTACGAGCAGTACTTC.

Note on this clone: Other DNA sequences in the same sample also yield this CDR3. The chain combines TRBV18 with TRBJ2-3; perhaps TRBD1 as D (6 bases). Trimming took 0 bases from V and 1 from J, leaving 8 bases between them. The CDR3 totals 15 residues. Germline V gene sequence: CDR1 KGHSH, CDR2 LQKENI. CDR3 DNA: TGTGCCAGCTCACCACCCCAGGGGCGCACAGATACGCAGTATTTT. The encoded protein is CASSPPQGRTDTQYF.

This clone was detected only once. The CDR3 nucleotides read TGCGCCAGCAGCCTCCGACAGGGTTATGAAGGCTACACCTTC. Its protein product is CASSLRQGYEGYTF. This chain connects TRBV4-1 to TRBJ1-2; 7 bases agree with TRBD1. The V segment lost 4 bases and the J segment 8 bases; nucleotides outside the gene matches: 10. Germline assignment: CDR1 MGHRA and CDR2 YSYEKL. This CDR3 region has 14 residues.

The chain recombines TRBV5-1 with TRBJ1-2; 7 positions match TRBD1. V was pared by 4 bases and J by 2 bases, with 8 bases of the junction left unmatched. The length of the CDR3 is 15 residues. Germline assignment: CDR1 SGHRS and CDR2 YFSETQ. CDR3 amino acids: CASSAYLTGNYGYTF. CDR3 in DNA: TGCGCCAGCAGCGCCTACTTGACAGGGAACTATGGCTACACCTTC. Full variable domain (rest looked up from reference TRBV5-1 and TRBJ1-2): KAGVTQTPRYLIKTRGQQVTLSCSPISGHRSVSWYQQTPGQGLQFLFEYFSETQRNKGNFPGRFSGRQFSNSRSEMNVSTLELGDSALYLCASSAYLTGNYGYTFGSGTRLTVV.

The chain uses TRBV5-6 and TRBJ2-2, with 7 bases fitting TRBD1. J lost 5 bases, V lost 1 base, and 5 bases had no gene match. The CDR3 has 15 amino acids. Germline CDR1 is SGHDT and CDR2 is YYEEEE. CDR3: CASSLSQGVTGELFF. As DNA, the CDR3 is TGTGCCAGCAGCTTGAGCCAGGGGGTTACCGGGGAGCTGTTTTTT. The whole variable domain, remainder taken from reference TRBV5-6 and TRBJ2-2, is DAGVTQSPTHLIKTRGQQVTLRCSPKSGHDTVSWYQQALGQGPQFIFQYYEEEERQRGNFPDRFSGHQFPNYSSELNVNALLLGDSALYLCASSLSQGVTGELFFGEGSRLTVL.

This clone appeared a few times. The chain carries TRBV28 and TRBJ1-3; 9 nucleotides agree with TRBD1. CDR3 length equals 15 residues. Germline V gives CDR1 MDHEN, CDR2 SYDVKM. The junction had 6 bases not matched to a gene; V was cut back by 5 bases and J by 4 bases. The CDR3 reads CASSTTGGKGNTIYF. In DNA form, the CDR3 reads TGTGCCAGCAGTACAACAGGGGGCAAGGGAAACACCATATATTTT. Using reference TRBV28 and TRBJ1-3 for the parts outside the CDR3, the full variable domain is DVKVTQSSRYLVKRTGEKVFLECVQDMDHENMFWYRQDPGLGLRLIYFSYDVKMKEKGDIPEGYSVSREKKERFSLILESASTNQTSMYLCASSTTGGKGNTIYFGEGSWLTVV.

The V call is TRBV27, the J call TRBJ1-2; TRBD1 matches 7 bases. V was pared by 5 bases and J by 6 bases, with 6 bases of the junction left unmatched. The CDR3 length is 13 residues. Germline loops: CDR1 MNHEY, CDR2 SMNVEV (reference sequence). CDR3 region: CASSNRGSDGYTF. DNA of the CDR3: TGTGCCAGCAGTAACAGGGGATCCGATGGCTACACCTTC.

This clone was seen a single time. This sequence joins TRBV28 and TRBJ2-2, with D unclear. Germline loops: CDR1 MDHEN, CDR2 SYDVKM. The CDR3 is 12 amino acids. The ends were cut back, 4 bases at V and 9 bases at J, with 9 bases in the middle. The CDR3 spells CASSSQSWELFF. CDR3 nucleotide sequence: TGTGCCAGCAGTTCACAGAGCTGGGAGCTGTTTTTT.

The CDR3: CAWSVLGQTTEAFF. In DNA, the CDR3 is TGTGCCTGGAGTGTATTGGGGCAGACGACTGAAGCTTTCTTT. The genes are TRBV30 and TRBJ1-1; maybe TRBD1 (5 bases). The CDR3 is made up of 14 amino acids. Between the trimmed V and J ends, which lost 0 bases and 5 bases, there was a span of 13 bases. Germline CDR1 and CDR2: GTSNPN and SVGIG (reference sequence). The complete variable domain, with remaining parts taken from reference TRBV30 and TRBJ1-1, reads SQTIHQWPATLVQPVGSPLSLECTVEGTSNPNLYWYRQAAGRGLQLLFYSVGIGQISSEVPQNLSASRPQDRQFILSSKKLLLSDSGFYLCAWSVLGQTTEAFFGQGTRLTVV.

This clone was observed a few times. This sequence joins TRBV28 and TRBJ1-6, with D unresolved. This CDR3 is built from 15 residues. The germline gives CDR1 MDHEN, CDR2 SYDVKM. Trimming cost V 5 bases and J 9 bases, with 17 bases left between them. DNA for the CDR3: TGTGCCAGCAGTCCGCCTGGAGGGATCGGTTCACCCCTCCACTTT. Amino acids: CASSPPGGIGSPLHF.

With regard to this clone: Its ends do not fully match the called genes, so a read error is possible. The chain has TRBV11-2 and TRBJ2-1; a weak D match, TRBD1 (5 bases). CDR1 is SGHAT, CDR2 FQNNGV, per germline. The CDR3 sequence is 15 residues long. CDR3: CASILAQGSYNEQFF. The CDR3 DNA reads as TGTGCCAGCATCTTAGCCCAGGGTTCCTACAATGAGCAGTTCTTC.

The rearrangement links TRBV19 to TRBJ1-2; the D is unclear. The V end lost 5 bases, the J end lost 11 bases, and 12 bases lay between the germline ends. The length of the CDR3 is 11 residues. CDR1 and CDR2 (germline): LNHDA, SQIVND (reference sequence). The CDR3 DNA follows: TGTGCCAGTAGTTCGGGTCTCCCTTACACCTTC. Encoded protein: CASSSGLPYTF. The complete variable domain, with remaining parts taken from reference TRBV19 and TRBJ1-2, reads DGGITQSPKYLFRKEGQNVTLSCEQNLNHDAMYWYRQDPGQGLRLIYYSQIVNDFQKGDIAEGYSVSREKKESFPLTVTSAQKNPTAFYLCASSSGLPYTFGSGTRLTVV.

The chain is built from TRBV29-1 and TRBJ2-1, with TRBD1 identical over 9 bases. Germline V gene data show CDR1 as SQVTM and CDR2 as ANQGSEA. V trimming: 5 bases; J trimming: 7 bases; junction bases outside the gene matches: 12. This CDR3 spans 15 amino acids. Here the CDR3 reads CSVSPLGQGRNEQFF. CDR3 nucleotides: TGCAGCGTTTCCCCCCTAGGACAGGGGAGGAATGAGCAGTTCTTC.

The chain has TRBV19 and TRBJ2-2; weak D call: TRBD1 (6 bases). The V and J ends lost 4 bases and 8 bases respectively, with 17 bases between them. The CDR3 contains 15 residues. Germline CDR1 LNHDA, CDR2 SQIVND (reference sequence). The CDR3 is CASSKGQNTFGELFF. In DNA, the CDR3 is TGTGCCAGTAGTAAAGGACAGAATACATTTGGGGAGCTGTTTTTT.

This clone was detected a few times. The rearrangement links TRBV6-5 to TRBJ1-6, with 7 bases identical to TRBD1. CDR3 length equals 16 residues. With V trimmed by 0 bases and J by 8 bases, 7 bases remained unmatched. Per the germline V gene, CDR1 is MNHEY and CDR2 is SVGAGI. The CDR3 is CASSYSPTGVHSPLHF. In nucleotides, the CDR3 is TGTGCCAGCAGTTACTCCCCCACAGGGGTTCATTCACCCCTCCACTTT.

The chain is built from TRBV12-1 and TRBJ2-5; TRBD2 was called by the table and not checked on the DNA. TRBV12-1 is assigned pseudogene status. This CDR3 spans 17 amino acids. The CDR3 protein is CASSFSLQRGRGETQYF. The CDR3 coding sequence is TGTGCCAGCAGCTTCTCTCTCCAGCGGGGGCGGGGAGAGACCCAGTACTTC.

This clone has more than one count but fewer than ten. The rearrangement links TRBV28 to TRBJ1-3; D may be TRBD1 (6 bases). This CDR3 has 18 amino acids. Germline CDR1 and CDR2: MDHEN and SYDVKM. V dropped 5 bases and J dropped 1 base, with 21 bases sitting between them. Written as DNA, the CDR3 is TGTGCCAGCAGTGTAACCTCGCTCGGAACAGGGTCTGGAAACACCATATATTTT. It translates to CASSVTSLGTGSGNTIYF.

The rearrangement joins TRBV29-1 to TRBJ1-5; possible D gene TRBD1, 5 bases. This CDR3 is 13 amino acids long. Trimming pared 6 bases from V and 4 bases from J, leaving 13 bases between. CDR1 and CDR2 (germline): SQVTM, ANQGSEA. The CDR3 region is CSVMAQGNQPQHF. The CDR3 bases are TGCAGCGTGATGGCTCAGGGAAATCAGCCCCAGCATTTT.

The chain recombines TRBV5-6 with TRBJ1-6, with 8 bases that match TRBD1. The CDR3 has 18 amino acids. The ends lost 2 bases at V and 0 bases at J; junction bases unmatched: 7. Germline assignment: CDR1 SGHDT and CDR2 YYEEEE. CDR3 loop: CASSLGQGQSSYNSPLHF. The CDR3 bases are TGTGCCAGCAGCTTAGGACAGGGCCAGAGCTCCTATAATTCACCCCTCCACTTT.

The chain joins TRBV5-5 to TRBJ2-5; weak D call: TRBD1 (5 bases). Trimming took 0 bases from V and 3 from J, leaving 6 bases between them. The CDR3 extends over 13 amino acids. Per germline, CDR1 SGHKS and CDR2 YYEKEE (reference sequence). Here the CDR3 reads CASSLVREETQYF. The CDR3 region has the DNA TGTGCCAGCAGCTTGGTCAGGGAAGAGACCCAGTACTTC.

This rearrangement joins TRBV19 to TRBJ2-3; 10 bases fit TRBD2. Germline CDR1 reads LNHDA; CDR2 reads SQIVND (reference sequence). V was clipped by 7 bases and J by 1 base; unmatched bases: 2. This CDR3 spans 14 amino acids. The CDR3 bases are TGTGCCAGTATCCTAGCGGGGGGCACAGATACGCAGTATTTT. This gives the protein CASILAGGTDTQYF.